The clone carrying this TCR beta chain was recorded only once. This sample stems from a study of blood T cell repertoires in COVID-19. The protocol was immunoSEQ multiplex PCR, while the TCRdb copy is restricted to in-frame clones and leaves out a portion. The data hold over 150,000 clones, with 87% observed a single time. Per germline, CDR1 LNHDA and CDR2 SQIVND (reference sequence). Deletions cut 4 bases from V and 3 bases from J, with 3 bases between. CDR3 length: 11 residues. The source material was peripheral blood. V gene TRBV19 combines with J gene TRBJ1-2; D call uncertain. This sequence was found in a woman aged 55-75 years who had recovered from COVID-19. The CDR3 here is CASSTYYGYTF. The CDR3, as DNA: TGTGCCAGTAGTACTTACTATGGCTACACCTTC.